This T cell receptor (beta chain) was recorded in a study of cytomegalovirus exposure and HLA in healthy donors. Use of 60 Vbeta and 13 Jbeta primers characterized the PCR. TCRdb's table, derived via immunoSEQ multiplex PCR, lists solely in-frame clones and lacks some. The sample records around 180,000 clones, roughly 82% being singletons. Details on this clone: Its antigen is unknown.

Whole-study findings and limits: TCR sequences were mostly rare, though some public TCRs occurred in many donors. Within the data, a cluster of highly shared sequence variants was likely a sequencing artifact. Association with HLA alleles at 0.05 false discovery rate was found for around 15,000 TCR beta sequences in a later analysis. The listing of some 170 TCR beta chains classed them as cytomegalovirus-associated.

The TCR was taken from a girl under 10 years old in good health and CMV-seropositive. The sample comprised PBMCs.

The chain's CDR3 is CASIIIRDMNTEAFF. The CDR3 coding sequence is TGTGCCAGCATTATCATCAGAGACATGAACACTGAAGCTTTCTTT. The V and J genes are TRBV21-1 and TRBJ1-1; TRBD1 is the table's D call and was not checked against the DNA. TRBV21-1 has pseudogene status. This CDR3 comprises 15 residues.